This T cell receptor (beta chain) came from a study of T cell responses to AZD1222 COVID-19 vaccine. V was trimmed by 0 bases and J by 0 bases, leaving 6 bases between them. CDR1 is SGHDN and CDR2 is FVKESK in the germline V gene. CDR3 size: 16 residues. The method was immunoSEQ multiplex PCR; TCRdb's version includes in-frame clones alone and lacks a portion of them. The table lists roughly 150,000 clones, approximately 90% of them singletons, with less than 1.5% in the top ten. Findings of the study overall: Elevations in Spike-specific TCR breadth and depth followed administration of two AZD1222 doses. There were mostly white British donors and more females than males, and clonal diversity was possibly underestimated.

This clone was seen only a few times. Its antigen is not identified. Second doses that came at about 4 or about 12 weeks were put together. This sequence was found in an adult who received the AZD1222 COVID-19 vaccine. The sequencing used peripheral blood, collected 28 days after the second AZD1222 dose. The chain employs TRBV14 and TRBJ2-6; the D is unclear. CDR3 residues: CASSQEFHSGANVLTF. For the CDR3, the DNA is TGTGCCAGCAGCCAAGAATTTCACTCTGGGGCCAACGTCCTGACTTTC.